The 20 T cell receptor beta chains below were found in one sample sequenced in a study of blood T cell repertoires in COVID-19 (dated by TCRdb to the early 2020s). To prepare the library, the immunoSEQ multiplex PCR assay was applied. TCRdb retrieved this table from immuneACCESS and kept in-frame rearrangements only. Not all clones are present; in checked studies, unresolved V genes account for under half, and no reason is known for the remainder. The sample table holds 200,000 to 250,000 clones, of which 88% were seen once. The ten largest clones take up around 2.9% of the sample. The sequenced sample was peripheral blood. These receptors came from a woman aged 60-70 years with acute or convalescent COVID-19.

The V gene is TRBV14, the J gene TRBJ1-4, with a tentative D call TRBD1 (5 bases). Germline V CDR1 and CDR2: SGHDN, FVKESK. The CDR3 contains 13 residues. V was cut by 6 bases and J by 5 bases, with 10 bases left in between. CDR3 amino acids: CASRRGLNEKLFF. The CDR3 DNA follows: TGTGCCAGCAGGCGGGGACTAAATGAAAAACTGTTTTTT.

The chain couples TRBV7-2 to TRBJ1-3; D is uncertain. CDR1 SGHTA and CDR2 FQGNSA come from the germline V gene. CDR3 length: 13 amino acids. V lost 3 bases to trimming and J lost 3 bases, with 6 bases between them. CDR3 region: CASSLWSGNTIYF. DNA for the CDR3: TGTGCCAGCAGCTTGTGGAGTGGAAACACCATATATTTT.

The CDR3 DNA sequence: TGTGCCAGCAGCCAAGATCCCCCTCGGGAGGGGAACTATGGCTACACCTTC. It yields the protein CASSQDPPREGNYGYTF. The chain has TRBV14 and TRBJ1-2; perhaps TRBD1 as D (5 bases). Trimming removed 0 bases from V and 2 bases from J, with 16 bases in between. Germline loops: CDR1 SGHDN, CDR2 FVKESK. The CDR3 length is 17 residues.

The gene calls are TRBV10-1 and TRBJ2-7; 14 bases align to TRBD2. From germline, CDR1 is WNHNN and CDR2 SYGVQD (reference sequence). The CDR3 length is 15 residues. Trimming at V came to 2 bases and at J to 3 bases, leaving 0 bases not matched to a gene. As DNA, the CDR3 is TGCGCCAGCAGTGAGGGACTAGCGGGAGGCTACGAGCAGTACTTC. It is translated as CASSEGLAGGYEQYF.

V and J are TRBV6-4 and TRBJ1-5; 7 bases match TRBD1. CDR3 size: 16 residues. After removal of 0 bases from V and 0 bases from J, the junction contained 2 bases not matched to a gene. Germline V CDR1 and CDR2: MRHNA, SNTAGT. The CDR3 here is CASSDSTGFSNQPQHF. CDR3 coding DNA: TGTGCCAGCAGTGACTCGACAGGGTTTAGCAATCAGCCCCAGCATTTT.

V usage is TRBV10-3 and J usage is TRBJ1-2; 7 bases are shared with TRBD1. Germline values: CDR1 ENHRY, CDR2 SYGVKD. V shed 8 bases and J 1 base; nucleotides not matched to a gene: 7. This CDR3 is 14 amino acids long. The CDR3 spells CAIGNRGINYGYTF. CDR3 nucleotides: TGTGCCATCGGAAACAGGGGCATTAACTATGGCTACACCTTC.

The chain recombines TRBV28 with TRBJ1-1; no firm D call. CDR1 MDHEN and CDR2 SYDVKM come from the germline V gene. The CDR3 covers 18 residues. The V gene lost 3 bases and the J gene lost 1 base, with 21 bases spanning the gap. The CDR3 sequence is CASSFHSPGRVGNTEAFF. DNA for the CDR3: TGTGCCAGCAGTTTCCATTCTCCCGGGAGAGTGGGGAACACTGAAGCTTTCTTT.

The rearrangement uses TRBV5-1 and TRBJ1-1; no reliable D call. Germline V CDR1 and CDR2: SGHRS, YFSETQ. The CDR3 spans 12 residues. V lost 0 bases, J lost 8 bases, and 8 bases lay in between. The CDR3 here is CASSLDSVEAFF. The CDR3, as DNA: TGCGCCAGCAGCTTGGATTCGGTGGAAGCTTTCTTT.

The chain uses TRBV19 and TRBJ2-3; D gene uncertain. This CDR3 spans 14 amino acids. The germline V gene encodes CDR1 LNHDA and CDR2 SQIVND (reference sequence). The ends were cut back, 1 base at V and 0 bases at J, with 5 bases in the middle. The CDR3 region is CASSIARSTDTQYF. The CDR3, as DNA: TGTGCCAGTAGTATAGCGCGGAGCACAGATACGCAGTATTTT.

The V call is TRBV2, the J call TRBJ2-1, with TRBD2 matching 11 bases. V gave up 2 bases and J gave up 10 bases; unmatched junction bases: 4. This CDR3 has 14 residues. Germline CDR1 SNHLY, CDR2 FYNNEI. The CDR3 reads CASSEILAGGEQFF. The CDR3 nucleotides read TGTGCCAGCAGTGAAATCCTAGCGGGGGGCGAGCAGTTCTTC.

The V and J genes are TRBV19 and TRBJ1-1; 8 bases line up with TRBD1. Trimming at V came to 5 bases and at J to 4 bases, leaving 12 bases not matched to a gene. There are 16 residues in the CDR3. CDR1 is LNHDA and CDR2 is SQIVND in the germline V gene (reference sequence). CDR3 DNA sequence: TGTGCCAGTAGTGACTTGGACAGGGCTTTGAGCACTGAAGCTTTCTTT. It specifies CASSDLDRALSTEAFF.

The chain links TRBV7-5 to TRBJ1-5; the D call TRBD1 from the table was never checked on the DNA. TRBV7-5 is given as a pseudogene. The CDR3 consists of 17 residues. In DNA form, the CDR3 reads TGTGCCAGAAGCCCCGACCACAGGGTGTATAGCAATCAGCCCCAGCATTTT. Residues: CARSPDHRVYSNQPQHF.

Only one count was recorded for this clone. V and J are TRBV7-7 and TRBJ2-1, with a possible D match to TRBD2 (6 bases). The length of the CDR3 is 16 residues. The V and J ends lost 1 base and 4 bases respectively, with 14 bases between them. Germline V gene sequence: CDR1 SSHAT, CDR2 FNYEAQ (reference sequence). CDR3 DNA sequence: TGTGCCAGCAGCTTAGTGGGGACTCCTACGTACAATGAGCAGTTCTTC. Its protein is CASSLVGTPTYNEQFF.

In DNA form, the CDR3 reads TGTGCCAGTAGTACCCAGCCCTTTTCGGGTGAGCAGTTCTTC. Translating gives CASSTQPFSGEQFF. The chain is built from TRBV19 and TRBJ2-1; no definite D call. Germline values: CDR1 LNHDA, CDR2 SQIVND (reference sequence). This CDR3 spans 14 amino acids. Trimming left V 4 bases short and J 9 bases short, with 16 bases between.

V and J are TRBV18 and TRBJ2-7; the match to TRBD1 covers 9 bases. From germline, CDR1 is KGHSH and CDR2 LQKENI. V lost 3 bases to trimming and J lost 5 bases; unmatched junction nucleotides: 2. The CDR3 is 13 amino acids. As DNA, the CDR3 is TGTGCCAGCTCACCGGACAGGGGCCACGAGCAGTACTTC. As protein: CASSPDRGHEQYF.

Here the CDR3 DNA reads TGCGCCAGCAGTGTGGGGACAACCCAAGAGACCCAGTACTTC. Protein product: CASSVGTTQETQYF. This chain joins TRBV10-1 and TRBJ2-5; TRBD1 is a possible D gene (6 bases). This CDR3 comprises 14 residues. V dropped 4 bases and J dropped 1 base, with 10 bases sitting between them. Per germline, CDR1 WNHNN and CDR2 SYGVQD (reference sequence).

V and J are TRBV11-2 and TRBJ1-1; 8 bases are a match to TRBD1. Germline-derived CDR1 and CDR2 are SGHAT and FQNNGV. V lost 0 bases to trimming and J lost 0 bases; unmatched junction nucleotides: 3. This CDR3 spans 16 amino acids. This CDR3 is CASSLEGTGLNTEAFF. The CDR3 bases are TGTGCCAGCAGCTTAGAGGGGACAGGCCTGAACACTGAAGCTTTCTTT.

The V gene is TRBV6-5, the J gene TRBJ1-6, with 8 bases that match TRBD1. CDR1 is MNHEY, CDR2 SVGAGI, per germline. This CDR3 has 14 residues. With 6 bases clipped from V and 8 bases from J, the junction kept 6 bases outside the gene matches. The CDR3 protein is CASRAGQAYSPLHF. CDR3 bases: TGTGCCAGCAGGGCGGGACAGGCCTATTCACCCCTCCACTTT.

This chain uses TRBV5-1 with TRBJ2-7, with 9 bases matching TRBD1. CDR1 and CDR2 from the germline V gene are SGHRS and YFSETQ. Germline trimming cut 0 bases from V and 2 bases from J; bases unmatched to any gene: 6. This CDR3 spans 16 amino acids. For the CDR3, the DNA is TGCGCCAGCAGCTTGGCCGGGGGGACAGGGCCCTACGAGCAGTACTTC. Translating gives CASSLAGGTGPYEQYF.

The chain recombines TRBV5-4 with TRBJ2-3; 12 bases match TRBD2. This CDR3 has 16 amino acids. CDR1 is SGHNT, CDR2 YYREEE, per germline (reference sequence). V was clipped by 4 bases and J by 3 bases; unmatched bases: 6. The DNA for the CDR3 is TGTGCCAGCAGCCCTGGACTAGCGGGAAAAACAGATACGCAGTATTTT. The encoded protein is CASSPGLAGKTDTQYF.